These 31 T cell receptor beta chains originate from one sample sequenced in a study of T cells in Graves' hyperthyroidism and ophthalmopathy. RNA transcripts yielded amplified TCR beta CDR3 regions. Researchers ran a first-round RT-PCR on the TCR CDR3 using the HTBI primer set. TCRdb re-derived calls from the multiplex PCR reads in MiXCR, one entry per CDR3 protein. The sample holds hundreds of thousands of distinct CDR3 sequences, 14% seen once. Sequencing was done on a sample of blood. The receptors were gathered from a woman in her fifties or sixties with Graves' ophthalmopathy.

This clonotype was detected many times. The V and J genes are TRBV7-2 and TRBJ1-2; possible D gene TRBD1, 6 bases. Trimming took off 2 bases at V and 4 bases at J, with 11 bases between the two ends. Germline V lookup: CDR1 SGHTA, CDR2 FQGNSA. This CDR3 comprises 14 residues. The CDR3 DNA reads as TGTGCCAGCAGCTTACAGGGGATGGGCTATGGCTACACCTTC. Its protein is CASSLQGMGYGYTF. Full variable domain (outside the CDR3, taken from reference TRBV7-2 and TRBJ1-2): GAGVSQSPSNKVTEKGKDVELRCDPISGHTALYWYRQSLGQGLEFLIYFQGNSAPDKSGLPSDRFSAERTGGSVSTLTIQRTQQEDSAVYLCASSLQGMGYGYTFGSGTRLTVV.

This clonotype was counted between two and nine times. The CDR3 spells CASSPTGDAYGYTF. The CDR3 DNA reads TGTGCCAGCAGTCCAACAGGGGACGCCTATGGCTACACCTTC. The chain is built from TRBV27 and TRBJ1-2, with 7 bases identical to TRBD1. The germline V gene has CDR1 MNHEY and CDR2 SMNVEV (reference sequence). Unmatched junction bases numbered 7, after V lost 5 bases and J lost 4 bases. The CDR3 runs to 14 residues.

This CDR3 reads CASSPEGQRVFEKLFF. Here the CDR3 DNA reads TGCGCCAGCAGCCCCGAGGGACAGAGGGTGTTTGAAAAACTGTTTTTT. The rearrangement joins TRBV4-1 to TRBJ1-4, with 7 bases lining up with TRBD1. Germline V gene sequence: CDR1 MGHRA, CDR2 YSYEKL. This CDR3 contains 16 residues. The V gene end was trimmed by 4 bases and the J gene end by 7 bases; junction bases not matched to a gene: 12.

The rearrangement joins TRBV27 to TRBJ1-4; 7 bases are a match to TRBD1. Per germline, CDR1 MNHEY and CDR2 SMNVEV (reference sequence). The length of the CDR3 is 15 residues. With V trimmed by 3 bases and J by 3 bases, 4 bases remained unmatched. The CDR3 region has the DNA TGTGCCAGCAGTTTTTCGGGACAGTCTAATGAAAAACTGTTTTTT. Translated, it gives CASSFSGQSNEKLFF. Variable domain in full (rest from reference TRBV27 and TRBJ1-4): EAQVTQNPRYLITVTGKKLTVTCSQNMNHEYMSWYRQDPGLGLRQIYYSMNVEVTDKGDVPEGYKVSRKEKRNFPLILESPSPNQTSLYFCASSFSGQSNEKLFFGSGTQLSVL.

At least ten counts were recorded for this clonotype. The chain links TRBV7-2 to TRBJ2-7; 7 nucleotides align to TRBD2. Germline loops: CDR1 SGHTA, CDR2 FQGNSA. The ends lost 4 bases at V and 2 bases at J; junction bases unmatched: 2. The CDR3 extends over 13 amino acids. The CDR3 sequence is CASSSGLAYEQYF. The CDR3 coding sequence is TGTGCCAGCAGCTCCGGACTAGCCTACGAGCAGTACTTC.

This clonotype has a count of ten or more. The J gene is TRBJ2-3, the V gene TRBV4-3; D may match TRBD1 or TRBD2 (5 bases each). Germline V lookup: CDR1 LGHNA, CDR2 YSLEER. The CDR3 totals 16 residues. Deletions cut 0 bases from V and 3 bases from J, with 13 bases between. The CDR3: CASSQEVEGSTDTQYF. CDR3 nucleotides: TGCGCCAGCAGCCAAGAAGTAGAGGGGTCGACAGATACGCAGTATTTT.

Note on this clonotype: This sequence may be a read error, since a much larger clone differs from it by one base. The gene calls are TRBV6-2 or TRBV6-3 and TRBJ2-5; 7 nucleotides agree with TRBD1. V lost 5 bases and J lost 7; bases outside the gene matches: 13. Looked up from germline, CDR1 is MNHEY and CDR2 is SVGEGT. The CDR3 runs 15 residues. The CDR3 sequence is CASSAWGRGSGTQYF. The CDR3 region has the DNA TGTGCCAGCAGTGCCTGGGGCAGGGGGAGCGGGACCCAGTACTTC.

Concerning this clonotype: A junction end diverges from the germline sequence, so it may reflect a read error. The J gene is TRBJ2-2, the V gene TRBV7-9, with D perhaps matching TRBD2 (6 bases). This CDR3 has 15 residues. CDR1 SEHNR and CDR2 FQNEAQ come from the germline V gene (reference sequence). CDR3 DNA sequence: TGTGCCAGCAGCTTACACGGGAGAATGGCCGGGGAGCTGTCTTTT. It is translated as CASSLHGRMAGELSF. Based on the CDR3 plus reference TRBV7-9 and TRBJ2-2, the full variable domain is DTGVSQNPRHKITKRGQNVTFRCDPISEHNRLYWYRQTLGQGPEFLTYFQNEAQLEKSRLLSDRFSAERPKGSFSTLEIQRTEQGDSAMYLCASSLHGRMAGELSFGEGSRLTVL.

This chain links TRBV5-1 with TRBJ1-3; D is undetermined. V lost 1 base and J 0 bases, leaving 8 bases between the germline ends. CDR3 length: 15 residues. Germline V gives CDR1 SGHRS, CDR2 YFSETQ. The CDR3 here is CASSLTSNSGNTIYF. The CDR3 bases are TGCGCCAGCAGCTTGACCAGCAACTCTGGAAACACCATATATTTT.

In its sample, this clonotype was seen a few times. V and J are TRBV18 and TRBJ2-1; TRBD2 agrees at 12 bases. V shed 3 bases and J 8 bases; nucleotides not matched to a gene: 17. Germline V CDR1 and CDR2: KGHSH, LQKENI. The CDR3 has 19 residues. In DNA form, the CDR3 reads TGTGCCAGCTCACCTTCGACTAGCGGGAGCCGGGGCTACATCTATGAGCAGTTCTTC. As protein: CASSPSTSGSRGYIYEQFF.

This clonotype has only a few counts. The chain recombines TRBV29-1 with TRBJ2-2; 11 bases line up with TRBD1. The V gene end was trimmed by 7 bases and the J gene end by 4 bases; junction bases not matched to a gene: 8. This CDR3 has 15 amino acids. Germline CDR1 SQVTM, CDR2 ANQGSEA. CDR3 sequence: CSARLGTGGTGELFF. CDR3 sequence (DNA): TGCAGCGCGCGCCTCGGGACAGGGGGCACCGGGGAGCTGTTTTTT.

This clonotype has a count of ten or more. In DNA, the CDR3 is TGTGCCAGCTCACCAAAGGCTAGACTAGACGACAATGAGCAGTTCTTC. Protein product: CASSPKARLDDNEQFF. The chain joins TRBV18 to TRBJ2-1, with D possibly TRBD2 on 6 matching bases. There are 16 residues in the CDR3. Germline values: CDR1 KGHSH, CDR2 LQKENI. Trimming cost V 2 bases and J 5 bases, with 16 bases left between them. Drawing the rest from reference TRBV18 and TRBJ2-1, the complete variable domain is NAGVMQNPRHLVRRRGQEARLRCSPMKGHSHVYWYRQLPEEGLKFMVYLQKENIIDESGMPKERFSAEFPKEGPSILRIQQVVRGDSAAYFCASSPKARLDDNEQFFGPGTRLTVL.

This clonotype has a handful of counts. The chain recombines TRBV5-1 with TRBJ2-7; no clear D. Germline V CDR1 and CDR2: SGHRS, YFSETQ. The CDR3 runs to 15 residues. The ends were cut back, 0 bases at V and 0 bases at J, with 10 bases in the middle. The CDR3: CASSLDAVSSYEQYF. CDR3 nucleotides: TGCGCCAGCAGCTTGGATGCGGTAAGCTCCTACGAGCAGTACTTC.

This clonotype has ten or more counts. The chain employs TRBV7-9 and TRBJ2-1; D might be TRBD1 or TRBD2, each matching 5 bases. The CDR3 is 16 residues long. Germline V gene data show CDR1 as SEHNR and CDR2 as FQNEAQ (reference sequence). V shed 5 bases and J shed 7 bases, with 21 bases lying between them. CDR3 region: CASSPRGQGPGNEQFF. CDR3 DNA: TGTGCCAGCAGCCCCCGCGGCCAGGGACCGGGAAATGAGCAGTTCTTC.

A word on this clonotype: A read error may explain this, as a much larger clone is one base away. This chain uses TRBV28 with TRBJ1-2; D is ambiguous. The CDR3 consists of 12 residues. Looked up from germline, CDR1 is MDHEN and CDR2 is SYDVKM. CDR3 sequence: CASRRYDYSYTF. CDR3 nucleotide sequence: TGTGCCAGCAGAAGATACGACTATAGCTACACCTTC.

The genes are TRBV7-8 and TRBJ2-7, with 8 bases that match TRBD2. The length of the CDR3 is 14 residues. Germline loops: CDR1 SGHVS, CDR2 FQNEAQ. V gave up 2 bases and J gave up 3 bases; unmatched junction bases: 3. In DNA, the CDR3 is TGTGCCAGCAGCTTAATGGCGGGAGGCTACGAGCAGTACTTC. It translates to CASSLMAGGYEQYF.

On this clonotype: A much larger clone differs by one base, so this may be a read error. This chain links TRBV12-3 or TRBV12-4 with TRBJ2-3; a possible D gene is TRBD2 (6 bases). The CDR3 spans 14 residues. CDR3 bases: TGTACCAGCAATCACCGGGGGTACACAGATACGCAGTATTTT. Protein: CTSNHRGYTDTQYF.

This clonotype was detected many times. V usage is TRBV28 and J usage is TRBJ2-7; possible D gene TRBD2, 5 bases. Deletions cut 6 bases from V and 8 bases from J, with 17 bases between. CDR1 is MDHEN, CDR2 SYDVKM, per germline. CDR3 length: 13 amino acids. DNA of the CDR3: TGTGCCAGCAGAGATCAGGCGGGTAAAAAGCAGTACTTC. Translation gives CASRDQAGKKQYF.

In this sample, this clonotype turned up many times. This rearrangement joins TRBV29-1 to TRBJ1-1; 7 nucleotides match TRBD1. CDR1 is SQVTM and CDR2 is ANQGSEA in the germline V gene. The V segment lost 3 bases and the J segment 1 base; nucleotides outside the gene matches: 5. This CDR3 contains 14 residues. The CDR3 nucleotides are TGCAGCGTTGAGTTAGGGGGCGCGAACACTGAAGCTTTCTTT. This gives the protein CSVELGGANTEAFF. The complete variable domain, with remaining parts taken from reference TRBV29-1 and TRBJ1-1, reads SAVISQKPSRDICQRGTSLTIQCQVDSQVTMMFWYRQQPGQSLTLIATANQGSEATYESGFVIDKFPISRPNLTFSTLTVSNMSPEDSSIYLCSVELGGANTEAFFGQGTRLTVV.

Many counts were recorded for this clonotype. J is TRBJ1-1 and V is TRBV19, with unresolved D. Between the trimmed V and J ends, which lost 7 bases and 4 bases, there was a span of 10 bases. This CDR3 contains 12 residues. Germline V gives CDR1 LNHDA, CDR2 SQIVND (reference sequence). For the CDR3, the DNA is TGTGCCAGTACCATAGGTAGCACTGAAGCTTTCTTT. Translated: CASTIGSTEAFF.

This clonotype was observed many times. This chain uses TRBV7-2 with TRBJ2-5, with 8 bases identical to TRBD2. Germline-derived CDR1 and CDR2 are SGHTA and FQGNSA. This CDR3 spans 14 amino acids. V was pared by 3 bases and J by 9 bases, with 9 bases of the junction left unmatched. The CDR3, as DNA: TGTGCCAGCAGCTTGACTAGCGACTGGGAGGCCCAGTACTTC. As protein: CASSLTSDWEAQYF.

This clonotype was detected many times. The chain combines TRBV3-1 with TRBJ1-6, with 7 bases aligning to TRBD1. This CDR3 is built from 13 residues. Trimming at V came to 8 bases and at J to 3 bases, leaving 1 base not matched to a gene. Germline-derived CDR1 and CDR2 are LGHDT and YNNKEL (reference sequence). CDR3 in amino acids: CASGTDYNSPLHF. The CDR3 DNA reads as TGTGCCAGCGGGACAGACTATAATTCACCCCTCCACTTT. Full variable domain (missing parts from reference TRBV3-1 and TRBJ1-6): DTAVSQTPKYLVTQMGNDKSIKCEQNLGHDTMYWYKQDSKKFLKIMFSYNNKELIINETVPNRFSPKSPDKAHLNLHINSLELGDSAVYFCASGTDYNSPLHFGNGTRLTVT.

This clonotype was observed many times. V is TRBV2 and J is TRBJ1-5, with D uncertain. The CDR3 is made up of 12 amino acids. Trimming pared 0 bases from V and 7 bases from J, leaving 4 bases between. Germline V gene lookup returns CDR1 SNHLY and CDR2 FYNNEI. This CDR3 reads CASSEARQPQHF. CDR3 bases: TGTGCCAGCAGTGAAGCTCGGCAGCCCCAGCATTTT.

In this sample, this clonotype turned up many times. The chain recombines TRBV3-1 with TRBJ2-3; no clear D gene. This CDR3 contains 16 residues. The ends were cut back, 2 bases at V and 1 base at J, with 13 bases in the middle. From germline, CDR1 is LGHDT and CDR2 YNNKEL (reference sequence). The CDR3 loop is CASSQWTAARTDTQYF. The CDR3 nucleotides read TGTGCCAGCAGCCAATGGACGGCGGCTCGCACAGATACGCAGTATTTT.

This clonotype has a count of ten or more. The chain is built from TRBV5-1 and TRBJ2-1; D gene unclear. CDR1 SGHRS and CDR2 YFSETQ come from the germline V gene. The CDR3 consists of 13 residues. V dropped 0 bases and J dropped 10 bases, with 11 bases sitting between them. The CDR3 bases are TGCGCCAGCAGCTTGGTTTCCAGACAAGAGCAGTTCTTC. Amino acids: CASSLVSRQEQFF.

V usage is TRBV19 and J usage is TRBJ2-1; 7 bases match TRBD2. The CDR3 covers 15 residues. Germline V gene data show CDR1 as LNHDA and CDR2 as SQIVND (reference sequence). V was clipped by 3 bases and J by 6 bases; unmatched bases: 8. The CDR3 protein is CASSIVGGRVNEQFF. DNA for the CDR3: TGTGCCAGTAGTATTGTGGGGGGGAGAGTCAATGAGCAGTTCTTC.

Details on this clonotype: A much larger clonotype is one base distant, so this may be a read error. This chain connects TRBV29-1 to TRBJ1-4, with D possibly matching TRBD1 (6 bases). Per germline, CDR1 SQVTM and CDR2 ANQGSEA. The CDR3 is made up of 13 amino acids. The V end was cut by 7 bases, the J end by 7 bases, with 16 bases between. DNA of the CDR3: TGCAGCGCCCTACAGGGAACGCGTGAAAAACTGTTTTTT. This sequence encodes CSALQGTREKLFF.

This clonotype has a count of ten or more. V is TRBV27 and J is TRBJ1-6, with 9 bases aligning to TRBD1. The CDR3 contains 15 residues. Germline CDR1 is MNHEY and CDR2 is SMNVEV (reference sequence). Trimming cost V 6 bases and J 5 bases; bases outside gene matches: 5. The CDR3 region is CASSPQGAHNSPLHF. The CDR3 coding sequence is TGTGCCAGCAGCCCACAGGGGGCTCATAATTCACCCCTCCACTTT.

This clonotype was seen a handful of times. The chain employs TRBV14 and TRBJ2-5; TRBD2 agrees at 10 bases. CDR1 SGHDN and CDR2 FVKESK come from the germline V gene. V was clipped by 1 base and J by 4 bases; unmatched bases: 6. This CDR3 has 16 amino acids. CDR3: CASSQGFSGRAETQYF. The DNA for the CDR3 is TGTGCCAGCAGCCAAGGATTCAGCGGGAGGGCAGAGACCCAGTACTTC.

The chain combines TRBV7-8 with TRBJ1-5, with D unresolved. V shed 5 bases and J shed 6 bases, with 11 bases lying between them. CDR1 is SGHVS, CDR2 FQNEAQ, per germline. The CDR3 loop spans 13 amino acids. This chain's CDR3 is CASSNIPGQPQHF. CDR3 sequence (DNA): TGTGCCAGCAGCAATATACCGGGTCAGCCCCAGCATTTT.

This clonotype was counted ten times or more. The V and J genes are TRBV28 and TRBJ1-1; D may be TRBD1 (6 bases). The CDR3 covers 15 residues. Germline CDR1 MDHEN, CDR2 SYDVKM. The ends were cut back, 5 bases at V and 7 bases at J, with 20 bases in the middle. CDR3 sequence: CASSPPWTARSEAFF. The CDR3 nucleotides are TGTGCCAGCAGTCCCCCCTGGACAGCCCGAAGTGAAGCTTTCTTT.